This T cell receptor (beta chain) was recorded in a study of Graves' ophthalmopathy and Graves' hyperthyroidism. Findings and caveats of the study: Sensitivity reached 85% to 90% and specificity about 81% for a 13-signature model separating ophthalmopathy from stable hyperthyroidism.

Comments on this clonotype: Its antigen is unknown.

Amplified TCR beta CDR3 regions were obtained using RNA transcripts as template. An opening RT-PCR round employed HTBI primers and preceded a second-round multiplex PCR. Via MiXCR, TCRdb re-called the multiplex PCR reads, giving one row per CDR3 protein. The sample lists 650,000 to 900,000 distinct CDR3 sequences; roughly 40% were seen once. V gave up 6 bases and J gave up 7 bases; unmatched junction bases: 15. The length of the CDR3 is 18 residues. CDR1 is MGHDK, CDR2 SYGVNS, per germline. Sequencing was done on a sample of peripheral blood. This receptor was obtained from an adult man with Graves' ophthalmopathy. This chain links TRBV25-1 with TRBJ2-2, with 12 bases aligning to TRBD2. The CDR3 protein is CASSLGASSGRAFGELFF. CDR3 DNA sequence: TGTGCCAGCAGCTTAGGGGCCTCTAGCGGGAGGGCCTTCGGGGAGCTGTTTTTT.